A single count supports the clone carrying this T cell receptor beta chain. Its target is unknown. Researchers ran the PCR with 60 Vbeta and 13 Jbeta primers. Sequenced by immunoSEQ multiplex PCR; TCRdb stores in-frame clones only, minus some. The table shows 150,000 to 200,000 clones, with around three quarters occurring only once. Germline V CDR1 and CDR2: SGDLS, YYNGEE. The CDR3 consists of 14 residues. With V trimmed by 2 bases and J by 4 bases, 1 base remained unmatched. The data belong to a study of cytomegalovirus exposure and HLA in healthy donors. Findings and caveats of the study: Being indistinguishable, some V segments were excluded, TRBV6-2 and TRBV6-3 among them. The study labeled approximately 150 TCR beta chains cytomegalovirus-associated.

The TCR was taken from a woman in her fifties or sixties in good health and CMV-seronegative. The sequenced material came from PBMCs. The chain has TRBV9 and TRBJ1-1; TRBD1 matches 11 bases. CDR3 region: CASSVGTGGTEAFF. The CDR3 coding sequence is TGTGCCAGCAGCGTCGGGACAGGGGGCACTGAAGCTTTCTTT.